These 6 T cell receptor beta chains came from one sample sequenced in a study of blood T cell repertoires in COVID-19. Some clones are missing from TCRdb's copy, which holds only in-frame ones; the method was immunoSEQ multiplex PCR. The table shows about 230,000 clones, with over 80% occurring only once. Sequenced material: peripheral blood. These TCRs come from a man aged 35 to 55 with acute or convalescent COVID-19.

CDR3 protein: CASTGSAGGNTIYF. The CDR3 DNA reads TGTGCCAGTACGGGAAGCGCTGGAGGAAACACCATATATTTT. The chain has TRBV19 and TRBJ1-3; D not certain. V lost 7 bases and J 4 bases, leaving 14 bases between the germline ends. The CDR3 sequence is 14 residues long. Germline V CDR1 and CDR2: LNHDA, SQIVND (reference sequence).

The chain carries TRBV24-1 and TRBJ2-1; D might be TRBD2 (5 bases). CDR3 length: 15 residues. The V end was cut by 4 bases, the J end by 6 bases, with 15 bases between. Germline lookup yields CDR1 KGHDR and CDR2 SFDVKD. CDR3 nucleotides: TGTGCCACCAGTGACCCCCGGGATCCCGGCAATGAGCAGTTCTTC. Its translation: CATSDPRDPGNEQFF.

This clone was detected once. This chain connects TRBV5-1 to TRBJ2-7; 11 nucleotides agree with TRBD2. The junction had 3 bases not matched to a gene; V was cut back by 0 bases and J by 4 bases. The CDR3 is 15 amino acids. Germline lookup yields CDR1 SGHRS and CDR2 YFSETQ. The DNA for the CDR3 is TGCGCCAGCAGCTTGGGTAGCGGGAGGGGGTACGAGCAGTACTTC. Amino acid sequence: CASSLGSGRGYEQYF.

The chain has TRBV5-6 and TRBJ1-4, with D unresolved. Germline CDR1 and CDR2: SGHDT and YYEEEE. V was shortened by 0 bases and J by 8 bases, with 8 bases between the two germline ends. The CDR3 spans 13 residues. The DNA of the CDR3 is TGTGCCAGCAGCTTGGGGTCCGGGGAAAAACTGTTTTTT. Protein product: CASSLGSGEKLFF.

The chain recombines TRBV5-8 with TRBJ2-7; 12 bases are a match to TRBD2. This CDR3 contains 15 residues. V trimming: 2 bases; J trimming: 5 bases; junction bases outside the gene matches: 5. Germline V gene data show CDR1 as SGHTS and CDR2 as YDEGEE. The CDR3 sequence: CASSFPSGRVDEQYF. DNA for the CDR3: TGTGCCAGCAGCTTCCCTAGCGGGAGGGTTGACGAGCAGTACTTC.

The chain has TRBV7-3 and TRBJ1-1; no firm D call. This CDR3 is 15 amino acids long. V lost 2 bases and J lost 1, with 11 bases in between. Per the germline V gene, CDR1 is SGHTA and CDR2 is FQGTGA. The CDR3 sequence: CASSLAAPPNTEAFF. The DNA of the CDR3 is TGTGCCAGCAGCTTAGCGGCACCCCCGAACACTGAAGCTTTCTTT.